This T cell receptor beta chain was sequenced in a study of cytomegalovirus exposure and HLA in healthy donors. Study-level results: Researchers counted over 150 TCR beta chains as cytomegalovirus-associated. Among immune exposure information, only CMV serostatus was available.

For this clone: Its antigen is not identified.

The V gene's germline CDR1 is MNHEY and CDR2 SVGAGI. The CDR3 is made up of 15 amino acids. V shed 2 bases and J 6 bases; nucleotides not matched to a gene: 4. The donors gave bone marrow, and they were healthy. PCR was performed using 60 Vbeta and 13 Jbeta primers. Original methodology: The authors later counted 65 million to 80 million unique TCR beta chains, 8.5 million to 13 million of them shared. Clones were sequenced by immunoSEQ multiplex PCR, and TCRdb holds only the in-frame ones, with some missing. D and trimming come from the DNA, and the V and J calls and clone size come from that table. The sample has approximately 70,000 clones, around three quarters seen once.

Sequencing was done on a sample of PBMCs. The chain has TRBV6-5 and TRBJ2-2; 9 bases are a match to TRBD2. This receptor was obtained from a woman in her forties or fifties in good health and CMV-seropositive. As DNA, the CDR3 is TGTGCCAGCAGTTACGAGGCGGGGGGGGCCGGGGAGCTGTTTTTT. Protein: CASSYEAGGAGELFF.